The rows below give T cell receptor beta chains drawn from one sample of a study of blood T cell repertoires in COVID-19. Repertoires were generated with immunoSEQ multiplex PCR, while TCRdb's copy carries only in-frame clones and drops some. There are 80,000 or so clones in the sample; about four fifths occur only once, and 15% to 18% lies in the top ten. What was sequenced was peripheral blood. The receptors derive from a woman aged 80 or over with acute or convalescent COVID-19. The CDR3 runs from the conserved cysteine through the conserved F or W. The order of the fields is J gene, V gene, CDR3 protein.

J: TRBJ2-5; V: TRBV29-1; CDR3: CSDTQGETQYF
J: TRBJ1-2; V: TRBV9; CDR3: CASSVVGGRGYTF
J: TRBJ2-2; V: TRBV28; CDR3: CATGGQNTGELFF
J: TRBJ2-3; V: TRBV11-3; CDR3: CASSYIAGARADTQYF
J: TRBJ2-6; V: TRBV7-6; CDR3: CASSADTTSGANVLTF
J: TRBJ1-3; V: TRBV7-6; CDR3: CASSLPGTTSGNTIYF
J: TRBJ2-3; V: TRBV7-3; CDR3: CASSLSGGSGDTQYF
J: TRBJ2-4; V: TRBV4-2; CDR3: CASSQTTGRQSIQYF
J: TRBJ2-3; V: TRBV19; CDR3: CASSNQRGGPSTDTQYF
J: TRBJ2-5; V: TRBV27; CDR3: CASSPSGGTKETQYF